The 31 T cell receptor beta chains presented below share a single source sample, sequenced in a study of identifying expanded T cells in peripheral blood. Libraries were prepared by immunoSEQ multiplex PCR; TCRdb keeps only in-frame clonotypes and omits some of them. The sample comprises about 91,000 clones, about nine tenths of which are singletons, and over 3% rests with the top ten. The sequenced sample was blood. The source of these receptors is a person aged 18 to 70 in good health.

The gene calls are TRBV7-3 and TRBJ2-1; maybe TRBD2 (5 bases). Trimming shortened V by 3 bases and J by 7 bases, and 13 bases separated the two germline ends. CDR1 and CDR2 (germline): SGHTA, FQGTGA. The CDR3 is 14 amino acids. DNA of the CDR3: TGTGCCAGCAGCTTTTCGCGGGCCGGTAATGAGCAGTTCTTC. Its translation is CASSFSRAGNEQFF.

The chain recombines TRBV5-8 with TRBJ2-5; D is unresolved. The CDR3 is 14 residues long. Trimming removed 0 bases at V and 5 bases at J, with 11 bases between. Germline V gives CDR1 SGHTS, CDR2 YDEGEE. The CDR3 DNA sequence: TGTGCCAGCAGCTTGGGGCAGGCAGGCGAGACCCAGTACTTC. Its protein is CASSLGQAGETQYF.

This rearrangement joins TRBV7-8 to TRBJ2-3; 8 nucleotides match TRBD2. The CDR3 spans 18 residues. V shed 7 bases and J 2 bases; nucleotides not matched to a gene: 17. Per germline, CDR1 SGHVS and CDR2 FQNEAQ. CDR3 nucleotide sequence: TGTGCCAGCATCGAGTGGGAACACAGCGGGGGTACCACAGATACGCAGTATTTT. Its protein product is CASIEWEHSGGTTDTQYF.

The rearrangement links TRBV2 to TRBJ2-4; 7 bases are a match to TRBD1. V was pared by 5 bases and J by 3 bases, with 4 bases of the junction left unmatched. Germline lookup yields CDR1 SNHLY and CDR2 FYNNEI. The CDR3 runs to 14 residues. In nucleotides, the CDR3 is TGTGCCAGCAGTTGGGGACAGCTCAAAAACATTCAGTACTTC. Translating gives CASSWGQLKNIQYF.

The rearrangement links TRBV5-1 to TRBJ2-1; no firm D call. The ends were cut back, 5 bases at V and 0 bases at J, with 15 bases in the middle. Germline V gives CDR1 SGHRS, CDR2 YFSETQ. There are 16 residues in the CDR3. The CDR3 DNA reads TGCGCCAGCAGGCAACGGACGCAGAGCTCCTACAATGAGCAGTTCTTC. It translates to CASRQRTQSSYNEQFF. Full variable domain (missing parts from reference TRBV5-1 and TRBJ2-1): KAGVTQTPRYLIKTRGQQVTLSCSPISGHRSVSWYQQTPGQGLQFLFEYFSETQRNKGNFPGRFSGRQFSNSRSEMNVSTLELGDSALYLCASRQRTQSSYNEQFFGPGTRLTVL.

This chain connects TRBV5-5 to TRBJ1-3, with 9 bases identical to TRBD1. CDR1 SGHKS and CDR2 YYEKEE come from the germline V gene (reference sequence). V dropped 1 base and J dropped 2; count of bases not matched to a gene: 16. This CDR3 comprises 20 residues. The CDR3 bases are TGTGCCAGCAGCTTGAAGATCCGGACAGGGGCTCCGCGGGCTGGAAACACCATATATTTT. Translation: CASSLKIRTGAPRAGNTIYF.

This clone was recorded only once. The genes are TRBV5-1 and TRBJ2-5; perhaps TRBD1 as D (5 bases). The CDR3 has 16 residues. The V gene lost 0 bases and the J gene lost 4 bases, with 16 bases spanning the gap. Germline V gene lookup returns CDR1 SGHRS and CDR2 YFSETQ. CDR3 in amino acids: CASSLGFGVGAETQYF. The CDR3 DNA sequence: TGCGCCAGCAGCTTGGGGTTCGGAGTAGGGGCAGAGACCCAGTACTTC.

J is TRBJ2-6 and V is TRBV4-3; the D gene could be TRBD1 or TRBD2 (6 bases each). The germline V and J ends were trimmed by 8 bases and 2 bases, with 7 bases remaining between them. CDR1 LGHNA and CDR2 YSLEER come from the germline V gene. CDR3 length equals 13 residues. The CDR3 nucleotides are TGCGCCAGCCGGGGGCCTGGGGCCAACGTCCTGACTTTC. Its translation: CASRGPGANVLTF.

The V and J genes are TRBV9 and TRBJ2-3; 9 bases are shared with TRBD2. Germline V gives CDR1 SGDLS, CDR2 YYNGEE. The CDR3 runs 18 residues. The V and J ends lost 0 bases and 0 bases, in that order; junction bases with no gene match: 8. CDR3 DNA sequence: TGTGCCAGCAGCGTAGGAGGGAGTAGCGGGGGAAGCACAGATACGCAGTATTTT. Its protein product is CASSVGGSSGGSTDTQYF. The full variable domain, in which reference TRBV9 and TRBJ2-3 provide the parts outside the CDR3, is DSGVTQTPKHLITATGQRVTLRCSPRSGDLSVYWYQQSLDQGLQFLIQYYNGEERAKGNILERFSAQQFPDLHSELNLSSLELGDSALYFCASSVGGSSGGSTDTQYFGPGTRLTVL.

The chain recombines TRBV15 with TRBJ2-7; D is unresolved. The CDR3 runs 15 residues. Germline V gene lookup returns CDR1 LNHNV and CDR2 YYDKDF (reference sequence). Deletions cut 1 base from V and 3 bases from J, with 13 bases between. Here the CDR3 reads CATSRGSGGNYEQYF. In nucleotides, the CDR3 is TGTGCCACCAGCAGAGGGTCGGGCGGCAACTACGAGCAGTACTTC.

The chain has TRBV4-1 and TRBJ1-2; weak D call: TRBD1 (5 bases). CDR1 MGHRA and CDR2 YSYEKL come from the germline V gene. The CDR3 contains 14 residues. V was clipped by 1 base and J by 4 bases, with 10 bases between them. The CDR3 DNA follows: TGCGCCAGCAGCCAAGGGGCGGGGCCCTATGGCTACACCTTC. Translated, it gives CASSQGAGPYGYTF.

The rearrangement uses TRBV18 and TRBJ1-4; possibly TRBD1 for D (6 bases). CDR1 and CDR2 from the germline V gene are KGHSH and LQKENI. The V end lost 6 bases, the J end lost 0 bases, and 11 bases lay between the germline ends. There are 15 residues in the CDR3. CDR3 amino acids: CASSPRQATNEKLFF. Here the CDR3 DNA reads TGTGCCAGCTCCCCCCGACAGGCAACTAATGAAAAACTGTTTTTT.

This chain uses TRBV28 with TRBJ1-4; TRBD1 matches 11 bases. The J segment lost 7 bases and the V segment lost 4 bases, leaving 5 bases of the junction unmatched. Germline values: CDR1 MDHEN, CDR2 SYDVKM. The CDR3 has 15 amino acids. CDR3 bases: TGTGCCAGCAGTTCCCGTGGGACAGGGGGTGAAAAACTGTTTTTT. This sequence encodes CASSSRGTGGEKLFF.

CDR3 protein: CASSQVPGPNIIGTRRNEQFF. The CDR3 nucleotides are TGTGCCAGCAGCCAAGTCCCCGGGCCCAATATAATAGGAACTAGGAGGAATGAGCAGTTCTTC. The chain employs TRBV4-2 and TRBJ2-1; TRBD2 might be the D (5 bases). V lost 1 base, J lost 7 bases, and 32 bases lay in between. This CDR3 is built from 21 residues. From germline, CDR1 is LGHNA and CDR2 YNFKEQ.

CDR3 DNA: TGTGCCAGCAGCTTAAACGGGGGGGCCTACAATGAGCAGTTCTTC. Its protein is CASSLNGGAYNEQFF. The chain combines TRBV7-3 with TRBJ2-1, with 8 bases that match TRBD2. The CDR3 length is 15 residues. V lost 1 base, J lost 2 bases, and 1 base stayed unmatched. Germline CDR1 and CDR2: SGHTA and FQGTGA. The whole variable domain, filled in from reference TRBV7-3 and TRBJ2-1, reads GAGVSQTPSNKVTEKGKYVELRCDPISGHTALYWYRQSLGQGPEFLIYFQGTGAADDSGLPNDRFFAVRPEGSVSTLKIQRTERGDSAVYLCASSLNGGAYNEQFFGPGTRLTVL.

The rearrangement links TRBV11-2 to TRBJ1-1, with 7 bases lining up with TRBD1. From germline, CDR1 is SGHAT and CDR2 FQNNGV. The CDR3 has 16 residues. With 8 bases clipped from V and 5 bases from J, the junction kept 17 bases outside the gene matches. CDR3 residues: CASWRPGQKRGTEAFF. The CDR3 nucleotides are TGTGCCAGCTGGCGTCCGGGACAGAAGCGAGGTACTGAAGCTTTCTTT. The variable domain in full, with the rest retrieved from reference TRBV11-2 and TRBJ1-1, is EAGVAQSPRYKIIEKRQSVAFWCNPISGHATLYWYQQILGQGPKLLIQFQNNGVVDDSQLPKDRFSAERLKGVDSTLKIQPAKLEDSAVYLCASWRPGQKRGTEAFFGQGTRLTVV.

The chain employs TRBV9 and TRBJ2-1; D may correspond to TRBD1 or TRBD2 (5 bases each). Trimming took off 4 bases at V and 15 bases at J, with 17 bases between the two ends. This CDR3 has 12 amino acids. Looked up from germline, CDR1 is SGDLS and CDR2 is YYNGEE. The CDR3 spells CASSSRGRRLFF. The CDR3 region has the DNA TGTGCCAGCAGCTCCCGGGGCAGGAGGCTGTTCTTC.

The table lists this clone with a few counts. This chain joins TRBV9 and TRBJ1-2, with D uncertain. CDR3 length: 14 amino acids. Per the germline V gene, CDR1 is SGDLS and CDR2 is YYNGEE. The ends were cut back, 0 bases at V and 3 bases at J, with 9 bases in the middle. This CDR3 reads CASSVATQYYGYTF. Written as DNA, the CDR3 is TGTGCCAGCAGCGTAGCTACGCAGTACTATGGCTACACCTTC.

Turning to this clone: An end of the junction differs from the germline gene, which may be a read error. This sequence joins TRBV6-1 and TRBJ1-2, with 9 bases aligning to TRBD1. In germline, CDR1 is MNHNS, CDR2 SASEGT. The CDR3 extends over 14 amino acids. In DNA, the CDR3 is TGTGCCATCAGTGAGATGGGACAGGGAGATGGCTACACCTTC. It is translated as CAISEMGQGDGYTF.

The V call is TRBV27, the J call TRBJ2-1; D is ambiguous. Germline V gene lookup returns CDR1 MNHEY and CDR2 SMNVEV (reference sequence). Trimming took off 6 bases at V and 0 bases at J, with 6 bases between the two ends. The CDR3 is made up of 13 amino acids. The CDR3 here is CASRQSSYNEQFF. CDR3 sequence (DNA): TGTGCCAGCAGACAGAGCTCCTACAATGAGCAGTTCTTC.

The chain combines TRBV28 with TRBJ2-7; D is possibly TRBD1 or TRBD2 (5 bases each). The CDR3 extends over 14 amino acids. Germline CDR1 MDHEN, CDR2 SYDVKM. Trimming took off 5 bases at V and 2 bases at J, with 13 bases between the two ends. CDR3 nucleotide sequence: TGTGCCAGCAGTGTACCGGGACGGACCTACGAGCAGTACTTC. It is translated as CASSVPGRTYEQYF. Variable domain in full (rest from reference TRBV28 and TRBJ2-7): DVKVTQSSRYLVKRTGEKVFLECVQDMDHENMFWYRQDPGLGLRLIYFSYDVKMKEKGDIPEGYSVSREKKERFSLILESASTNQTSMYLCASSVPGRTYEQYFGPGTRLTVT.

V is TRBV10-3 and J is TRBJ2-5; unclear D gene. The CDR3 length is 13 residues. V was trimmed by 4 bases and J by 1 base, leaving 7 bases between them. CDR1 and CDR2 (germline): ENHRY, SYGVKD. The DNA for the CDR3 is TGTGCCATCAGTGTGGACGGCCAAGAGACCCAGTACTTC. It translates to CAISVDGQETQYF.

The rearrangement links TRBV7-6 to TRBJ1-1; TRBD1 might be the D (6 bases). Germline V CDR1 and CDR2: SGHVS, FNYEAQ. The V end was cut by 1 base, the J end by 5 bases, with 17 bases between. There are 16 residues in the CDR3. The chain's CDR3 is CASSLGSRGRGTEAFF. For the CDR3, the DNA is TGTGCCAGCAGCTTAGGCTCGCGGGGGCGTGGGACTGAAGCTTTCTTT.

The chain uses TRBV7-2 and TRBJ2-7, with no clear D. Between the trimmed V and J ends, which lost 2 bases and 0 bases, there was a span of 20 bases. Germline values: CDR1 SGHTA, CDR2 FQGNSA. The CDR3 is made up of 18 amino acids. CDR3 nucleotides: TGTGCCAGCAGCTTAAACCCGATGACCTTCAGGAGCTCCTACGAGCAGTACTTC. Its translation: CASSLNPMTFRSSYEQYF.

The gene calls are TRBV5-1 and TRBJ2-1; D is possibly TRBD1 (5 bases). The germline CDR1 and CDR2 sequences are SGHRS and YFSETQ. V was cut by 5 bases and J by 1 base, with 16 bases left in between. The CDR3 has 16 residues. The CDR3 sequence: CASRDGRTLSYNEQFF. CDR3 sequence (DNA): TGCGCCAGCAGAGACGGAAGGACACTTTCCTACAATGAGCAGTTCTTC. Full variable domain (outside the CDR3, taken from reference TRBV5-1 and TRBJ2-1): KAGVTQTPRYLIKTRGQQVTLSCSPISGHRSVSWYQQTPGQGLQFLFEYFSETQRNKGNFPGRFSGRQFSNSRSEMNVSTLELGDSALYLCASRDGRTLSYNEQFFGPGTRLTVL.

For this clone: At one end the junction does not follow the germline gene, possibly because of a read error. V is TRBV30 and J is TRBJ1-2, with D unclear. The CDR3 sequence is 11 residues long. Looked up from germline, CDR1 is GTSNPN and CDR2 is SVGIG (reference sequence). The CDR3, as DNA: TGTGCCCGGAGTTCGCCCTATGGCTACACCTTC. As protein: CARSSPYGYTF.

The chain joins TRBV7-9 to TRBJ1-1; D gene unclear. CDR3 size: 13 residues. V lost 8 bases and J 5 bases, leaving 15 bases between the germline ends. Germline V gene data show CDR1 as SEHNR and CDR2 as FQNEAQ (reference sequence). The DNA of the CDR3 is TGTGCCAGCTCCGGGCCATCGAATACTGAAGCTTTCTTT. Protein product: CASSGPSNTEAFF.

The CDR3 sequence: CASSQLDEQFF. The CDR3, as DNA: TGTGCCAGCAGTCAATTGGATGAGCAGTTCTTC. V and J are TRBV13 and TRBJ2-1; no definite D call. CDR1 is PRHDT and CDR2 is FYEKMQ in the germline V gene (reference sequence). V dropped 6 bases and J dropped 8 bases, with 8 bases sitting between them. There are 11 residues in the CDR3.

This chain joins TRBV10-1 and TRBJ1-5, with D hard to call. The CDR3 contains 13 residues. From germline, CDR1 is WNHNN and CDR2 SYGVQD (reference sequence). Trimming cost V 5 bases and J 7 bases, with 12 bases left between them. CDR3 sequence reads: CASSSGVGQPQHF. The CDR3 DNA sequence: TGCGCCAGCAGTTCTGGGGTGGGCCAGCCCCAGCATTTT.

V gene TRBV28 combines with J gene TRBJ2-3; no clear D. CDR1 MDHEN and CDR2 SYDVKM come from the germline V gene. The CDR3 runs 12 residues. Trimming pared 3 bases from V and 2 bases from J, leaving 3 bases between. Here the CDR3 reads CASSFYTDTQYF. CDR3 sequence (DNA): TGTGCCAGCAGTTTTTACACAGATACGCAGTATTTT.

Remarks on this clone: This sample includes further DNA sequences coding for the same CDR3. The chain recombines TRBV6-4 with TRBJ1-5, with D maybe TRBD1 (6 bases). Germline lookup yields CDR1 MRHNA and CDR2 SNTAGT. The CDR3 spans 15 residues. The ends were cut back, 3 bases at V and 2 bases at J, with 11 bases in the middle. CDR3 nucleotide sequence: TGTGCCAGCAGTGAACAGGCAGGGGGCAATCAGCCCCAGCATTTT. As protein: CASSEQAGGNQPQHF.